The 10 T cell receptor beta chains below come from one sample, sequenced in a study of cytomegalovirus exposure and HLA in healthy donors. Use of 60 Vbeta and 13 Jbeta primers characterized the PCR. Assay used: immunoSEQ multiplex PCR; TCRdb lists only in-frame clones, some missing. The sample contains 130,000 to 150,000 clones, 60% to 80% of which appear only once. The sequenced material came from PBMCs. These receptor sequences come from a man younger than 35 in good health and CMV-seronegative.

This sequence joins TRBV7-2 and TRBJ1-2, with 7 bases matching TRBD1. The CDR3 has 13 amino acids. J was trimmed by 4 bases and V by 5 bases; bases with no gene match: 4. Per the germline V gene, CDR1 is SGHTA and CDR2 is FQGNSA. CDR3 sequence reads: CASSGQASYGYTF. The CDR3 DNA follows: TGTGCCAGCAGCGGACAGGCCTCCTATGGCTACACCTTC.

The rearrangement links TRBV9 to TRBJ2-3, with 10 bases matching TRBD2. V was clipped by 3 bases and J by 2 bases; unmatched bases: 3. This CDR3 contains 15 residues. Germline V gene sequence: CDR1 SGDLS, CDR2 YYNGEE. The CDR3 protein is CASSGSGGYTDTQYF. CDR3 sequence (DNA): TGTGCCAGCAGCGGTAGCGGGGGGTACACAGATACGCAGTATTTT.

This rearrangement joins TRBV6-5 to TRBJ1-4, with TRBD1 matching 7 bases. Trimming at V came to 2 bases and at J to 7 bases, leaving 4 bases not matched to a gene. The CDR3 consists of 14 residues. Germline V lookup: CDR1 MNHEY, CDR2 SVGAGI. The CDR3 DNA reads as TGTGCCAGCAGTTACAGGGGGCAAGGTGAAAAACTGTTTTTT. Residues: CASSYRGQGEKLFF.

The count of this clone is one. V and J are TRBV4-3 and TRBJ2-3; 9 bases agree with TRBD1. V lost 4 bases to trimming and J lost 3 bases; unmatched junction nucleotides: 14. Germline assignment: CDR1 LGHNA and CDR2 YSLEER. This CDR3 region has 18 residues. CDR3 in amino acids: CASSRNPGTGLGTDTQYF. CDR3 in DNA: TGCGCCAGCAGCCGGAATCCCGGGACAGGGTTGGGGACAGATACGCAGTATTTT.

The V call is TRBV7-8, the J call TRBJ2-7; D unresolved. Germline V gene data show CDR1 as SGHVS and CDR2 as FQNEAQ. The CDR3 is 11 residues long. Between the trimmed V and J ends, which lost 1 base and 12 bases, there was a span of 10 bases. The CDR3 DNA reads TGTGCCAGCAGCTTAGGAGGCCAGATGTACTTC. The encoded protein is CASSLGGQMYF.

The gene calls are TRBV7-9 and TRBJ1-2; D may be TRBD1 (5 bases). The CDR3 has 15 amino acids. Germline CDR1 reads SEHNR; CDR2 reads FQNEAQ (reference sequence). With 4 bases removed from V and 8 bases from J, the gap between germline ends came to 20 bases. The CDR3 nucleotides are TGTGCCAGCAGCTCCCCGACAGTAGGAGTCCTAGGCTACACCTTC. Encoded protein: CASSSPTVGVLGYTF.

CDR3: CASSLMRGGGLAEKLFF. As DNA, the CDR3 is TGTGCCAGCAGCTTAATGAGGGGTGGGGGACTGGCTGAAAAACTGTTTTTT. This chain joins TRBV7-2 and TRBJ1-4, with D possibly being TRBD1 (5 bases). The CDR3 length is 17 residues. CDR1 SGHTA and CDR2 FQGNSA come from the germline V gene. Trimming left V 2 bases short and J 7 bases short, with 20 bases between.

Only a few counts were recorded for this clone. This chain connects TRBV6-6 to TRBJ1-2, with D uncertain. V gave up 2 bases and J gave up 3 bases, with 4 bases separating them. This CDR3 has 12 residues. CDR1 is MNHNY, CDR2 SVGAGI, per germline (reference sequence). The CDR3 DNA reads TGTGCCAGCAGTTACAGAGACTATGGCTACACCTTC. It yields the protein CASSYRDYGYTF.

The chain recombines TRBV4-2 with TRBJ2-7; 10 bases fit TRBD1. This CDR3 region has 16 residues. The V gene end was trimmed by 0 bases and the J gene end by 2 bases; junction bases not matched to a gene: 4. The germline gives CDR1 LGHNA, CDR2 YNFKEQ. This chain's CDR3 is CASSQELGTGAYEQYF. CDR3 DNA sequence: TGTGCCAGCAGCCAAGAATTAGGGACAGGGGCCTACGAGCAGTACTTC.

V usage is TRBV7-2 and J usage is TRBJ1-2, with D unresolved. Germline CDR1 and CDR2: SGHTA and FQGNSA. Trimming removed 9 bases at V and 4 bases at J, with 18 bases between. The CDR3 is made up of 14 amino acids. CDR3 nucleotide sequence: TGTGCCAGTAGCCAACGGGTATCCTTCTATGGCTACACCTTC. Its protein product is CASSQRVSFYGYTF.